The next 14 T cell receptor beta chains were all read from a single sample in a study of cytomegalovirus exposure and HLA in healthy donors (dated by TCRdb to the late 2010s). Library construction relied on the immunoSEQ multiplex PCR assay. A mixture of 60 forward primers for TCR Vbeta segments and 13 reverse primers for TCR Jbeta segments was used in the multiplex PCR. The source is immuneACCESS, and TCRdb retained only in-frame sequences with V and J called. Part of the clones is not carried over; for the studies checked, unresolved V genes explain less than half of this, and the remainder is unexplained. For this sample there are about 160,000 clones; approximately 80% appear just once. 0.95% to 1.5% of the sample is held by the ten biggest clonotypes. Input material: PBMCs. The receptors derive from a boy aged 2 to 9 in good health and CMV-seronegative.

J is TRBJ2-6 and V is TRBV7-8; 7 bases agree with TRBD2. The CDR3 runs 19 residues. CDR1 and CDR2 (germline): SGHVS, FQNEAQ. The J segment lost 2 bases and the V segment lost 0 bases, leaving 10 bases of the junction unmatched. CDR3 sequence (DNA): TGTGCCAGCAGCTTAGCGGGGGGGAGTTATGACGCTGGGGCCAACGTCCTGACTTTC. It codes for CASSLAGGSYDAGANVLTF.

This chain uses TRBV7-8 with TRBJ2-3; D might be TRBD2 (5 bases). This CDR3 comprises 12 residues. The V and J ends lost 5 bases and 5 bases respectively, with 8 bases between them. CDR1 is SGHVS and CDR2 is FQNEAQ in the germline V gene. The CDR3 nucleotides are TGTGCCAGCAGCCGAGAGGGAGATACGCAGTATTTT. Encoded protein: CASSREGDTQYF.

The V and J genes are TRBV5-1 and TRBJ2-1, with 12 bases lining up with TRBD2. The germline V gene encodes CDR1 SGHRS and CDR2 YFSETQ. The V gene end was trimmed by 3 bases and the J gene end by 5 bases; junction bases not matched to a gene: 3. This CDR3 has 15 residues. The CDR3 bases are TGCGCCAGCAGCTGGACTAGCGGGGACCACAATGAGCAGTTCTTC. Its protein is CASSWTSGDHNEQFF.

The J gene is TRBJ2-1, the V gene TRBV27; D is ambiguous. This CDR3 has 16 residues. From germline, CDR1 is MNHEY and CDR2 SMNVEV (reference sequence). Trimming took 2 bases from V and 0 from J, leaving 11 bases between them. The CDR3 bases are TGTGCCAGCAGTTTACGCAGGCGCCGCTCCTACAATGAGCAGTTCTTC. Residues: CASSLRRRRSYNEQFF.

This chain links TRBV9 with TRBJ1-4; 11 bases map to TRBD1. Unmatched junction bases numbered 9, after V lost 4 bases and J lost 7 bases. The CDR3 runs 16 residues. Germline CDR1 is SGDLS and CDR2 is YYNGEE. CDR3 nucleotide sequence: TGTGCCAGCAGCATAGGACAGGGGGCAATGCTTGAAAAACTGTTTTTT. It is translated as CASSIGQGAMLEKLFF.

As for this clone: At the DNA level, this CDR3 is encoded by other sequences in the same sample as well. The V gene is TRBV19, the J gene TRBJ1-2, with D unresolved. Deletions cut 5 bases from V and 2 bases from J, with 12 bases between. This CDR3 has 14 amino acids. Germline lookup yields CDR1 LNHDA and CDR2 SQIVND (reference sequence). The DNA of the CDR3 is TGTGCCAGTAGTCCCACCCGGGAGAACTATGGCTACACCTTC. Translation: CASSPTRENYGYTF.

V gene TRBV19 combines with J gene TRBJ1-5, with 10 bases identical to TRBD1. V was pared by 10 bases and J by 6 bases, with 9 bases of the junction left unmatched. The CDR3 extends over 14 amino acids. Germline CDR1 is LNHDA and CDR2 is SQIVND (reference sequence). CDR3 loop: CATRPTGGFQPQHF. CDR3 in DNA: TGTGCCACCAGGCCGACAGGGGGCTTTCAGCCCCAGCATTTT.

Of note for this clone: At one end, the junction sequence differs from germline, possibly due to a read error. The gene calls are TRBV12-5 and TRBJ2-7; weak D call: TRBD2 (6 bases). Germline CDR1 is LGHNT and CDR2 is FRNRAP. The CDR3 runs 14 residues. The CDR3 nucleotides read TGTGCTAGTGGTTCTGGAGGGAAGGGCGACGAGCAGTACTTT. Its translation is CASGSGGKGDEQYF.

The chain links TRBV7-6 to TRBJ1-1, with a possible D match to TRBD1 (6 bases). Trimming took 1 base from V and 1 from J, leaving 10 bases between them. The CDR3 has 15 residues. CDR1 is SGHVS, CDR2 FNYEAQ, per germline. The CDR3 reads CASSLDGQSNTEAFF. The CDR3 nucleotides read TGTGCCAGCAGCTTAGATGGACAGTCGAACACTGAAGCTTTCTTT.

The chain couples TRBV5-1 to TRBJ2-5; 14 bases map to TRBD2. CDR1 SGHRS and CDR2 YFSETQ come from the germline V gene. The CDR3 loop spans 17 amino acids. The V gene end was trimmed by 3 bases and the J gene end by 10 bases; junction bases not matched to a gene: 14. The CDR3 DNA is TGCGCCAGCAGCTATTCGGGACTAGCGGGAGAGGCTGGGTACCAGTACTTC. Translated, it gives CASSYSGLAGEAGYQYF.

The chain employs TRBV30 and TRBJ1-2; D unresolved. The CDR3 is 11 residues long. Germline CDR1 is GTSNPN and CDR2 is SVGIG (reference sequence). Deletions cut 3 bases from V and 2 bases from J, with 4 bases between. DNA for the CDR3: TGTGCCTGGAGCAGGAACTATGGCTACACCTTC. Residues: CAWSRNYGYTF.

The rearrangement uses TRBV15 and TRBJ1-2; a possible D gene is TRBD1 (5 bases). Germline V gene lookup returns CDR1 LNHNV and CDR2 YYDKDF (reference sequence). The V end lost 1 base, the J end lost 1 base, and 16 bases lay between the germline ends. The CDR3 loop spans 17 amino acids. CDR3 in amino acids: CATSRGFAGRYNYGYTF. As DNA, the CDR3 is TGTGCCACCAGCAGAGGGTTCGCAGGGAGGTATAACTATGGCTACACCTTC.

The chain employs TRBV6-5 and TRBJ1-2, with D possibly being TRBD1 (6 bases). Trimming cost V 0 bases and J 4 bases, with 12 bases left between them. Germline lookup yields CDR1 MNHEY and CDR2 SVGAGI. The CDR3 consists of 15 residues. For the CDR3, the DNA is TGTGCCAGCAGTTACTCGAAAGGGGGGGCCTATGGCTACACCTTC. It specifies CASSYSKGGAYGYTF.

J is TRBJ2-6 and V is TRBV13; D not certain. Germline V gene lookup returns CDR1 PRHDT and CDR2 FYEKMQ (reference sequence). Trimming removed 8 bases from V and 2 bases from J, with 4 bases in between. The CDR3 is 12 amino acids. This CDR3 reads CASGAGANVLTF. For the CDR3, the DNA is TGTGCCAGCGGAGCTGGGGCCAACGTCCTGACTTTC.